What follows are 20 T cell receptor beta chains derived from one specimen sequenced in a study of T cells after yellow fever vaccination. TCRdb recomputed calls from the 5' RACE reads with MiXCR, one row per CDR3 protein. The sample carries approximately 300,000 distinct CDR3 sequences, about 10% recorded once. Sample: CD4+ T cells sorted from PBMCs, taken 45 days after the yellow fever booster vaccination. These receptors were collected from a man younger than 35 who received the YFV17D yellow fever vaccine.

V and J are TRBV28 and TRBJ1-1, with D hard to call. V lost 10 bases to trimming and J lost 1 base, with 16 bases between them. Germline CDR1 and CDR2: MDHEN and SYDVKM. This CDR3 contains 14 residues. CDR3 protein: CATSRVIENTEAFF. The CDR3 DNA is TGTGCCACCTCAAGGGTCATAGAGAACACTGAAGCTTTCTTT.

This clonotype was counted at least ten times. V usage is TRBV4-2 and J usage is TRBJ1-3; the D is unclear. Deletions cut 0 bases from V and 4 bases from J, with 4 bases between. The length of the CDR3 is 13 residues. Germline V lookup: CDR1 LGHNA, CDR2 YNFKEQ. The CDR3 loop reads CASSQDTGNTIYF. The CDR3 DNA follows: TGTGCCAGCAGCCAAGATACAGGAAACACCATATATTTT.

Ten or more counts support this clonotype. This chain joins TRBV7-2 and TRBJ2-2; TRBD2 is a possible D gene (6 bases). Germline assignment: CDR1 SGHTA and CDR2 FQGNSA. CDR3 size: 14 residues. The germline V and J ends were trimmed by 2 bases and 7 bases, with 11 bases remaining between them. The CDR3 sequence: CASSLTGGDGELFF. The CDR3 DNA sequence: TGTGCCAGCAGCTTAACCGGGGGTGACGGGGAGCTGTTTTTT.

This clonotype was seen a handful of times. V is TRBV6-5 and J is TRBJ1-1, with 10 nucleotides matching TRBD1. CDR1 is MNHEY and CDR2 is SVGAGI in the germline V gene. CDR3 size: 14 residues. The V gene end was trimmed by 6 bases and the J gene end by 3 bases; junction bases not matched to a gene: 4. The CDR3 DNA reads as TGTGCCAGCAGACCGGGACAGGGGCACACTGAAGCTTTCTTT. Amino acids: CASRPGQGHTEAFF.

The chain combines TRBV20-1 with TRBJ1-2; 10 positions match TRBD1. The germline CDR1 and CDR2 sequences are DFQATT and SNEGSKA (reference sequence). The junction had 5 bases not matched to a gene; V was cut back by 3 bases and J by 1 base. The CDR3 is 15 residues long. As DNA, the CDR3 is TGCAGTGCTAGTCCTGGACAGGGGGATAACTATGGCTACACCTTC. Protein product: CSASPGQGDNYGYTF.

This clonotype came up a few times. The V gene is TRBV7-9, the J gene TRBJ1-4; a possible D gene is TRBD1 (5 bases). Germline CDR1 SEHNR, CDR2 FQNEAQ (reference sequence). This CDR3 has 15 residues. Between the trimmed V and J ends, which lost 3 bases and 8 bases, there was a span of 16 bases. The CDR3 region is CASSFSFQGGEKLFF. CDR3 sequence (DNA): TGTGCCAGCAGCTTTTCCTTCCAGGGTGGAGAAAAACTGTTTTTT.

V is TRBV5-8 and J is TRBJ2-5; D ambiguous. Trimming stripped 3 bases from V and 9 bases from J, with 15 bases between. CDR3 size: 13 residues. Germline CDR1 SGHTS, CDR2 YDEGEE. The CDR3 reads CASSWPRGPAQYF. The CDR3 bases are TGTGCCAGCAGCTGGCCTCGCGGACCAGCCCAGTACTTC. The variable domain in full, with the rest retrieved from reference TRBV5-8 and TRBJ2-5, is EAGVTQSPTHLIKTRGQQATLRCSPISGHTSVYWYQQALGLGLQFLLWYDEGEERNRGNFPPRFSGRQFPNYSSELNVNALELEDSALYLCASSWPRGPAQYFGPGTRLLVL.

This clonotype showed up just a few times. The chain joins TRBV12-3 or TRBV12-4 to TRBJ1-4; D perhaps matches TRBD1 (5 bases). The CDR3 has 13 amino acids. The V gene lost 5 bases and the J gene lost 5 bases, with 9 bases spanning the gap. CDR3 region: CASSKGANEKLFF. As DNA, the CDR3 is TGTGCCAGCAGTAAAGGGGCGAATGAAAAACTGTTTTTT.

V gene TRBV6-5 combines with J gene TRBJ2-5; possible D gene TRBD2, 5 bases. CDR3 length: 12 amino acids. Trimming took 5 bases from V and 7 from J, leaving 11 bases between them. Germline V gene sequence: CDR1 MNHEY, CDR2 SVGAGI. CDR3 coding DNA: TGTGCCAGCAGTGGAGCGGAGCGGACCCAGTACTTC. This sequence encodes CASSGAERTQYF.

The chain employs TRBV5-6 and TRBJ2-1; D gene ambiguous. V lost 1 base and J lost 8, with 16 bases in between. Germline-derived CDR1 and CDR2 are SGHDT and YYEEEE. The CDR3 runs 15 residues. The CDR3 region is CASSLIWGWGDEQFF. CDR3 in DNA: TGTGCCAGCAGCTTGATTTGGGGATGGGGTGATGAGCAGTTCTTC.

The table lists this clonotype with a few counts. DNA of the CDR3: TGCAGTGCTCCGATCACTAATGTTGGGACCCAGTACTTC. This codes for CSAPITNVGTQYF. The V gene is TRBV20-1, the J gene TRBJ2-5; D remains ambiguous. Between the trimmed V and J ends, which lost 5 bases and 7 bases, there was a span of 17 bases. This CDR3 region has 13 residues. Germline values: CDR1 DFQATT, CDR2 SNEGSKA (reference sequence).

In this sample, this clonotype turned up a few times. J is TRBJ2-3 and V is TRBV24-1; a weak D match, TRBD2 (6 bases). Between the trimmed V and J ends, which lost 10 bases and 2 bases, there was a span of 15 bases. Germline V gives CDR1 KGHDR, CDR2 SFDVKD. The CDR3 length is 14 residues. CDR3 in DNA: TGTGCCACGGAGGACCCGCGGGACACAGATACGCAGTATTTT. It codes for CATEDPRDTDTQYF.

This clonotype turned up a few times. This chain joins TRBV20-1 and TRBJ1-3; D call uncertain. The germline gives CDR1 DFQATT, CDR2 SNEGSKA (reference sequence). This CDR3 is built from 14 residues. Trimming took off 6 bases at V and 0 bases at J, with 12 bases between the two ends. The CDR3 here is CSAPAGFSGNTIYF. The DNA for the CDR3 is TGCAGTGCCCCGGCTGGATTCTCTGGAAACACCATATATTTT.

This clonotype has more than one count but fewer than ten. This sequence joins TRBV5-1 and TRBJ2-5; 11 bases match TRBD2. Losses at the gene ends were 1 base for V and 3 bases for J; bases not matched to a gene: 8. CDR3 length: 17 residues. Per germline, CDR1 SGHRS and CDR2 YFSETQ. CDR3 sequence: CASSLMFGTSGKETQYF. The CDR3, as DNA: TGCGCCAGCAGCTTGATGTTTGGGACTAGCGGCAAAGAGACCCAGTACTTC.

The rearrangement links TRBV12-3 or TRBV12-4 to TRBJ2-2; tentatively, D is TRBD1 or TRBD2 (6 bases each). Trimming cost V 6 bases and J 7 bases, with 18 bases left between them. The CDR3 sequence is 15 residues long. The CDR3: CASSRGQGWIGELFF. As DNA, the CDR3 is TGTGCCAGCAGCCGGGGGCAGGGCTGGATCGGGGAGCTGTTTTTT.

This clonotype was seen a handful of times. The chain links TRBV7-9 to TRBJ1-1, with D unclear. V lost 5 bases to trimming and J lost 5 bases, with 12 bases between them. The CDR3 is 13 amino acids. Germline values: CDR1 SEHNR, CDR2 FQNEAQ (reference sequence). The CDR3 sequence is CASSKNSGTEAFF. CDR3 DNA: TGTGCCAGCAGCAAAAATTCGGGTACTGAAGCTTTCTTT.

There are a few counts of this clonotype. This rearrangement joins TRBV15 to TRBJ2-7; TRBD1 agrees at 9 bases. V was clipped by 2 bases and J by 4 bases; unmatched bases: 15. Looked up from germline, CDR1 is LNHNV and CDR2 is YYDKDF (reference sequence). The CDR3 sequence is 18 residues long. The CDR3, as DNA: TGTGCCACCAGCAGACCTACAGGGGGCTGGTGTATCGAATACGAGCAGTACGTC. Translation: CATSRPTGGWCIEYEQYV.

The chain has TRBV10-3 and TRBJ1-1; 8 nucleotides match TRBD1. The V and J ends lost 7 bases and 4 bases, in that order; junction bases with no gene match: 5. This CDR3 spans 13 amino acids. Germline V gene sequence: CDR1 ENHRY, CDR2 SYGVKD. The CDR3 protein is CAITSTGGTEAFF. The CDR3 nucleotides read TGTGCCATCACTAGTACAGGGGGCACTGAAGCTTTCTTT.

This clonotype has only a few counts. The CDR3 nucleotides read TGCGCCAGCAGCTTCGACCCTGGCGATGAGCAGTTCTTC. Translating it yields CASSFDPGDEQFF. The rearrangement joins TRBV5-1 to TRBJ2-1; unclear D gene. Trimming left V 2 bases short and J 8 bases short, with 11 bases between. Germline loops: CDR1 SGHRS, CDR2 YFSETQ. The CDR3 is made up of 13 amino acids.

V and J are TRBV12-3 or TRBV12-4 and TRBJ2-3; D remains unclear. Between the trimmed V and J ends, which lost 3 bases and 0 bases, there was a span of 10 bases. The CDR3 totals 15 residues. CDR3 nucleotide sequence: TGTGCCAGCAGTTTGAGATACCCCAGCACAGATACGCAGTATTTT. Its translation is CASSLRYPSTDTQYF.